The entry below describes one T cell receptor beta chain. The data are from a study of CD8+ T cells in alopecia areata. V lost 0 bases and J lost 6, with 12 bases in between. This CDR3 comprises 15 residues. Germline-derived CDR1 and CDR2 are SGHRS and YFSETQ. Documented treatment: oral pan-JAK inhibitor, 5-10 mg twice daily. RNA extraction and reverse transcription yielded cDNA as sequencing template. Profiled with immunoSEQ multiplex PCR; TCRdb holds only in-frame clones, not every one. The data hold 190,000 or so clones, with around 50% observed a single time. The sequence was obtained from a human donor with alopecia areata. V and J are TRBV5-1 and TRBJ2-2, with D perhaps TRBD1 or TRBD2 (5 bases each). The sequences come from CD8+ T cells sorted from blood, collected at week 24, from a patient treated with tofacitinib. The CDR3 is CASSLVAGASGELFF. CDR3 DNA: TGCGCCAGCAGCTTGGTTGCCGGGGCCTCCGGGGAGCTGTTTTTT.